The clone carrying this TCR beta chain has at least ten counts. This CDR3 comprises 17 residues. Germline-derived CDR1 and CDR2 are SGHRS and YFSETQ. The germline V and J ends were trimmed by 2 bases and 0 bases, with 17 bases remaining between them. Time point given: newly diagnosed GD, antithyroid drugs for less than 3 months. Construction of the TCR library relied on RNA isolated from PBMCs. The entry originates in a study of regulatory T cells in long-lasting Graves disease. In building TCR beta libraries, iRepertoire HTBI primers were used together with Arm-PCR of CDR3 regions. TCRdb re-called the multiplex PCR reads with MiXCR, one entry per CDR3 protein. The repertoire holds roughly 420,000 distinct CDR3 sequences, with less than 20% as singletons.

V and J are TRBV5-1 and TRBJ1-1, with a tentative D call TRBD1 (5 bases). The sequences come from peripheral blood mononuclear cells (PBMCs), collected at new diagnosis, from a patient treated with antithyroid drugs. This TCR came from a female donor with Graves disease. CDR3 bases: TGCGCCAGCAGCTTATCCGGGACTGGCACCATGAACACTGAAGCTTTCTTT. It codes for CASSLSGTGTMNTEAFF. Full variable domain (rest looked up from reference TRBV5-1 and TRBJ1-1): KAGVTQTPRYLIKTRGQQVTLSCSPISGHRSVSWYQQTPGQGLQFLFEYFSETQRNKGNFPGRFSGRQFSNSRSEMNVSTLELGDSALYLCASSLSGTGTMNTEAFFGQGTRLTVV.